This TCR beta chain was identified during a study of cytomegalovirus exposure and HLA in healthy donors. J lost 5 bases, V lost 6 bases, and 9 bases had no gene match. Germline V gene data show CDR1 as MNHNS and CDR2 as SASEGT. There are 14 residues in the CDR3. Produced via immunoSEQ multiplex PCR; TCRdb's table is partial and in-frame only. The sample has tens of thousands of clones, roughly 93% seen once. Sequencing was done on a sample of PBMCs. This TCR was sampled from a woman aged 25 to 39 in good health and CMV-seronegative. The rearrangement links TRBV6-1 to TRBJ1-1, with 7 bases aligning to TRBD1. The CDR3 DNA is TGTGCCAGCAGACTCGACAGGGTCGAGACTGAAGCTTTCTTT. It specifies CASRLDRVETEAFF.